These 27 T cell receptor beta chains were sequenced from one sample in a study of control samples from healthy donors and cancer patients. Sequencing used immunoSEQ multiplex PCR; TCRdb keeps in-frame clones, though not all of them. The table records over 150,000 clones, 91% of them present only once. Sequenced: blood. The receptors here all came from a woman aged 40-49 years in good health.

The CDR3 coding sequence is TGTGCCAGCTCACCACTCAACGGTAATGAAAAACTGTTTTTT. It codes for CASSPLNGNEKLFF. The chain joins TRBV18 to TRBJ1-4; D is undetermined. Germline V gives CDR1 KGHSH, CDR2 LQKENI. CDR3 size: 14 residues. V dropped 1 base and J dropped 4 bases, with 7 bases sitting between them.

CDR3 in DNA: TGTGCCAGCAGCTTAAAGGACGGGGGCGGGGCTTTTCACTATGAGCAGTTCTTC. Amino acids: CASSLKDGGGAFHYEQFF. This chain joins TRBV7-2 and TRBJ2-1; tentatively, D is TRBD1 or TRBD2 (6 bases each). CDR1 and CDR2 from the germline V gene are SGHTA and FQGNSA. CDR3 size: 18 residues. Trimming took off 2 bases at V and 8 bases at J, with 25 bases between the two ends.

Regarding this clone: The same CDR3 can be traced to other DNA sequences in this sample. The rearrangement uses TRBV2 and TRBJ1-5; D ambiguous. CDR1 SNHLY and CDR2 FYNNEI come from the germline V gene. The CDR3 covers 13 residues. Trimming took 3 bases from V and 4 from J, leaving 7 bases between them. DNA for the CDR3: TGTGCCAGCAGTGAGCACGGAAATCAGCCCCAGCATTTT. Translated: CASSEHGNQPQHF.

The chain uses TRBV6-5 and TRBJ1-2; D unclear. The CDR3 loop spans 14 amino acids. CDR1 MNHEY and CDR2 SVGAGI come from the germline V gene. Trimming removed 0 bases from V and 8 bases from J, with 13 bases in between. CDR3: CASSYSERRAGYTF. CDR3 in DNA: TGTGCCAGCAGTTACTCGGAGCGCCGGGCGGGCTACACCTTC.

The V call is TRBV27, the J call TRBJ2-7, with D perhaps TRBD2 (7 bases). The germline CDR1 and CDR2 sequences are MNHEY and SMNVEV (reference sequence). Deletions cut 5 bases from V and 1 base from J, with 15 bases between. The CDR3 sequence is 15 residues long. CDR3: CASSGIRGGSYEQYF. CDR3 bases: TGTGCCAGCAGTGGGATAAGGGGGGGGTCCTACGAGCAGTACTTC.

This chain uses TRBV7-6 with TRBJ1-2; 7 bases are a match to TRBD1. The CDR3 has 15 amino acids. With 1 base clipped from V and 6 bases from J, the junction kept 8 bases outside the gene matches. In germline, CDR1 is SGHVS, CDR2 FNYEAQ. The CDR3 loop reads CASSLGPGTADGYTF. DNA of the CDR3: TGTGCCAGCAGCTTAGGACCCGGGACAGCGGATGGCTACACCTTC.

The chain couples TRBV6-5 to TRBJ1-2, with a tentative D call TRBD1 (6 bases). Germline values: CDR1 MNHEY, CDR2 SVGAGI. CDR3 length: 14 residues. V was pared by 10 bases and J by 5 bases, with 20 bases between. The CDR3 loop reads CATSFGGQPYGYTF. The DNA of the CDR3 is TGTGCCACCTCATTCGGGGGCCAACCTTATGGCTACACCTTC.

This clone was detected once. The rearrangement joins TRBV19 to TRBJ2-1, with TRBD1 matching 7 bases. V shed 6 bases, J shed 7 bases, and the junction held 3 bases outside the gene matches. CDR1 is LNHDA and CDR2 is SQIVND in the germline V gene (reference sequence). The CDR3 consists of 12 residues. Here the CDR3 reads CASRGRGNEQFF. DNA of the CDR3: TGTGCCAGTAGGGGCAGGGGGAATGAGCAGTTCTTC.

The genes are TRBV6-6 and TRBJ2-7; 10 bases are shared with TRBD2. The V gene end was trimmed by 6 bases and the J gene end by 4 bases; junction bases not matched to a gene: 6. The CDR3 consists of 14 residues. Germline loops: CDR1 MNHNY, CDR2 SVGAGI (reference sequence). The CDR3 DNA reads TGTGCCAGCAGCCAACTAGCGGGGAGTTACGAGCAGTACTTC. Its translation: CASSQLAGSYEQYF.

The rearrangement uses TRBV3-1 (or the pseudogene TRBV3-2) and TRBJ2-7; TRBD2 matches at 14 bases. This CDR3 contains 15 residues. Germline CDR1 reads LGHDT; CDR2 reads YNNKEL (reference sequence). With 4 bases clipped from V and 3 bases from J, the junction kept 2 bases outside the gene matches. The CDR3 loop reads CASSPGLAGGYEQYF. The CDR3, as DNA: TGTGCCAGCAGCCCAGGACTAGCGGGGGGCTACGAGCAGTACTTC.

The rearrangement links TRBV6-6 to TRBJ2-5; D may be TRBD2 (6 bases). This CDR3 has 14 amino acids. Germline assignment: CDR1 MNHNY and CDR2 SVGAGI (reference sequence). V was shortened by 6 bases and J by 0 bases, with 11 bases between the two germline ends. The CDR3 spells CASRVAEHQETQYF. CDR3 nucleotides: TGTGCCAGCAGAGTAGCGGAGCACCAAGAGACCCAGTACTTC.

The rearrangement joins TRBV9 to TRBJ1-3; no clear D gene. Trimming stripped 7 bases from V and 13 bases from J, with 24 bases between. Germline assignment: CDR1 SGDLS and CDR2 YYNGEE. The CDR3 has 14 amino acids. The CDR3 is CASSPERTHRAIYF. In DNA form, the CDR3 reads TGTGCCAGCTCTCCCGAGCGGACGCACCGGGCTATATATTTT.

The V and J genes are TRBV2 and TRBJ1-1; 7 bases are a match to TRBD1. CDR1 is SNHLY, CDR2 FYNNEI, per germline. CDR3 size: 13 residues. After removal of 6 bases from V and 7 bases from J, the junction contained 8 bases not matched to a gene. The DNA of the CDR3 is TGTGCCAGCAGGAGGGAGGGGGCAGGTGAAGCTTTCTTT. Protein product: CASRREGAGEAFF.

This clone appeared a few times. The chain carries TRBV29-1 and TRBJ1-2, with D unclear. Trimming left V 8 bases short and J 2 bases short, with 9 bases between. The CDR3 totals 11 residues. The germline CDR1 and CDR2 sequences are SQVTM and ANQGSEA. DNA for the CDR3: TGCAGCCACGGCGGAAACTATGGCTACACCTTC. It translates to CSHGGNYGYTF.

The rearrangement uses TRBV10-3 and TRBJ1-1, with a weak D call TRBD1 (6 bases). The CDR3 length is 12 residues. V lost 10 bases and J 2 bases, leaving 11 bases between the germline ends. CDR1 is ENHRY, CDR2 SYGVKD, per germline. CDR3 nucleotides: TGTGCCACTAGCAGGGGTAACACTGAAGCTTTCTTT. Translation gives CATSRGNTEAFF.

The chain combines TRBV15 with TRBJ2-1, with D perhaps given as TRBD1 or TRBD2 (6 bases each). This CDR3 comprises 17 residues. CDR1 is LNHNV, CDR2 YYDKDF, per germline (reference sequence). V lost 3 bases and J lost 0, with 15 bases in between. CDR3: CATSRTLGGNSYNEQFF. The CDR3 DNA sequence: TGTGCCACCAGCAGGACCCTAGGGGGGAACTCCTACAATGAGCAGTTCTTC.

The chain joins TRBV3-1 (or the pseudogene TRBV3-2) to TRBJ2-1, with TRBD1 matching over 9 bases. V was clipped by 4 bases and J by 5 bases; unmatched bases: 12. The CDR3 is 17 amino acids. From germline, CDR1 is LGHDT and CDR2 YNNKEL (reference sequence). The DNA for the CDR3 is TGTGCCAGCAGCCCGTCTCCGGGACAGGGAGTTGACAATGAGCAGTTCTTC. This gives the protein CASSPSPGQGVDNEQFF.

This clone was found a few times. The CDR3: CASSVRSYEQYF. CDR3 DNA: TGTGCCAGCAGTGTGAGATCCTACGAGCAGTACTTC. The chain has TRBV2 and TRBJ2-7; D remains ambiguous. The germline V gene has CDR1 SNHLY and CDR2 FYNNEI. V shed 4 bases and J shed 1 base, with 5 bases lying between them. The CDR3 runs 12 residues. Drawing the rest from reference TRBV2 and TRBJ2-7, the complete variable domain is EPEVTQTPSHQVTQMGQEVILRCVPISNHLYFYWYRQILGQKVEFLVSFYNNEISEKSEIFDDQFSVERPDGSNFTLKIRSTKLEDSAMYFCASSVRSYEQYFGPGTRLTVT.

The chain combines TRBV11-2 with TRBJ1-1, with no clear D. The CDR3 is 13 residues long. Germline CDR1 reads SGHAT; CDR2 reads FQNNGV. Deletions cut 2 bases from V and 1 base from J, with 5 bases between. CDR3 bases: TGTGCCAGCAGCTTACAGTCGAACACTGAAGCTTTCTTT. This sequence encodes CASSLQSNTEAFF.

This clone occurred once. This chain uses TRBV5-1 with TRBJ2-3, with D perhaps given as TRBD1 or TRBD2 (6 bases each). The CDR3 consists of 18 residues. Germline V lookup: CDR1 SGHRS, CDR2 YFSETQ. Trimming left V 4 bases short and J 6 bases short, with 27 bases between. CDR3 protein: CASSKRGDSDYRLDTQYF. CDR3 nucleotides: TGCGCCAGCAGCAAAAGGGGGGATTCGGACTATCGGCTGGATACGCAGTATTTT.

The chain is built from TRBV5-5 and TRBJ1-3; no firm D call. V shed 1 base and J shed 1 base, with 12 bases lying between them. This CDR3 has 16 amino acids. From germline, CDR1 is SGHKS and CDR2 YYEKEE (reference sequence). The DNA of the CDR3 is TGTGCCAGCAGCTTGTACGTTTTGGGATCTGGAAACACCATATATTTT. The encoded protein is CASSLYVLGSGNTIYF.

The chain is built from TRBV3-1 (or the pseudogene TRBV3-2) and TRBJ2-7; 9 positions match TRBD2. Germline CDR1 reads LGHDT; CDR2 reads YNNKEL (reference sequence). This CDR3 contains 15 residues. The V and J ends lost 3 bases and 0 bases, in that order; junction bases with no gene match: 3. Written as DNA, the CDR3 is TGTGCCAGCAGCCATAGCGGGGGAAGCTCCTACGAGCAGTACTTC. Protein sequence: CASSHSGGSSYEQYF.

The V gene is TRBV3-1 (or the pseudogene TRBV3-2), the J gene TRBJ1-2; D call uncertain. The CDR3 contains 17 residues. Trimming took 0 bases from V and 2 from J, leaving 16 bases between them. Germline lookup yields CDR1 LGHDT and CDR2 YNNKEL (reference sequence). The CDR3 reads CASSQDRGSGPNYGYTF. The DNA of the CDR3 is TGTGCCAGCAGCCAAGACCGAGGGAGCGGTCCAAACTATGGCTACACCTTC.

The chain links TRBV6-5 to TRBJ1-3; D remains unclear. Germline V CDR1 and CDR2: MNHEY, SVGAGI. There are 13 residues in the CDR3. Trimming removed 6 bases from V and 2 bases from J, with 8 bases in between. In DNA form, the CDR3 reads TGTGCCAGCAGCGAGTTGCCTGGAAACACCATATATTTT. Residues: CASSELPGNTIYF.

The rearrangement links TRBV12-2 to TRBJ2-6; TRBD2 reflects the table's D call only, with no check against the DNA. TRBV12-2 corresponds to a pseudogene. This CDR3 is 19 amino acids long. CDR3 bases: TGTGCAAGTCGCTTAGCAGCACCTGAGAGGGAATCTGGGGCCAACGTCCTGACTTTC. Protein sequence: CASRLAAPERESGANVLTF.

With regard to this clone: Lacking the conserved final phenylalanine or tryptophan, this CDR3 likely reflects a read error. The DNA is omitted, as the CDR3 cannot be located on it reliably, and the CDR3 follows TCRdb's listing. The chain links TRBV14 to TRBJ1-1. Inclusive of both ends, the CDR3 amounts to 10 amino acids. CDR1 is SGHDN, CDR2 FVKESK, per germline. CDR3 region: CASSQRGTPG.

The V call is TRBV24-1, the J call TRBJ2-3; possibly TRBD1 for D (6 bases). Germline V lookup: CDR1 KGHDR, CDR2 SFDVKD. Trimming stripped 2 bases from V and 4 bases from J, with 9 bases between. The CDR3 consists of 14 residues. The CDR3 bases are TGTGCCACCAGTGATTCACGGACAGCAGATACGCAGTATTTT. Amino acid sequence: CATSDSRTADTQYF.